Shown below are 17 T cell receptor beta chains from a single sample sequenced in a study of Graves' ophthalmopathy and Graves' hyperthyroidism. For repertoire sequencing, the TCR beta CDR3 regions were amplified from RNA transcripts. HTBI primers primed a first-round RT-PCR, and a second-round multiplex PCR followed. TCRdb itself ran the multiplex PCR reads through MiXCR, one entry per CDR3 protein. The table shows about 480,000 distinct CDR3 sequences, with 13% to 15% occurring only once. The sample was blood. These receptors all come from a woman under 40 with Graves' ophthalmopathy.

This clonotype appeared many times. This chain links TRBV7-9 with TRBJ2-5, with 9 nucleotides matching TRBD1. Losses at the gene ends were 2 bases for V and 5 bases for J; bases not matched to a gene: 3. The CDR3 covers 14 residues. Germline V gene sequence: CDR1 SEHNR, CDR2 FQNEAQ (reference sequence). The DNA for the CDR3 is TGTGCCAGCAGCTTAAACAGGGGGCGCGAGACCCAGTACTTC. It is translated as CASSLNRGRETQYF.

This clonotype was observed many times. The chain has TRBV11-1 and TRBJ2-5, with 10 bases matching TRBD2. This CDR3 spans 17 amino acids. In germline, CDR1 is SGHAT, CDR2 FQDESV (reference sequence). After removal of 5 bases from V and 3 bases from J, the junction contained 12 bases not matched to a gene. In DNA, the CDR3 is TGTGCCAGCAGCCCACCAAACGGCCTAGCGGGAGAAGAGACCCAGTACTTC. It codes for CASSPPNGLAGEETQYF.

This chain joins TRBV27 and TRBJ2-6, with a possible D match to TRBD2 (7 bases). Trimming took off 7 bases at V and 4 bases at J, with 17 bases between the two ends. This CDR3 has 16 residues. The germline V gene has CDR1 MNHEY and CDR2 SMNVEV (reference sequence). DNA for the CDR3: TGTGCCAGCACCCCCCGGGGGGCGCAGGGGGCCAACGTCCTGACTTTC. Translated, it gives CASTPRGAQGANVLTF.

The chain combines TRBV11-2 with TRBJ1-3; 9 bases are a match to TRBD1. From germline, CDR1 is SGHAT and CDR2 FQNNGV. CDR3 size: 16 residues. With V trimmed by 6 bases and J by 1 base, 7 bases remained unmatched. CDR3: CASSPGTGPSGNTIYF. CDR3 sequence (DNA): TGTGCCAGCAGTCCCGGGACAGGGCCATCTGGAAACACCATATATTTT.

This clonotype was counted ten times or more. The CDR3 protein is CASSSPGGDSGNTIYF. DNA for the CDR3: TGTGCCAGCAGTTCCCCGGGAGGGGACTCTGGAAACACCATATATTTT. This chain joins TRBV28 and TRBJ1-3, with D tentatively TRBD1 (5 bases). Trimming cost V 4 bases and J 0 bases, with 13 bases left between them. Per the germline V gene, CDR1 is MDHEN and CDR2 is SYDVKM. This CDR3 region has 16 residues.

Ten or more counts support this clonotype. The chain employs TRBV27 and TRBJ2-2; 7 bases match TRBD1. V was pared by 8 bases and J by 5 bases, with 17 bases of the junction left unmatched. Germline CDR1 MNHEY, CDR2 SMNVEV (reference sequence). CDR3 length: 17 residues. The CDR3 nucleotides are TGTGCCAGCGGGTTGCCAGGGGACAGTCTAATAACCGGGGAGCTGTTTTTT. Protein: CASGLPGDSLITGELFF.

This rearrangement joins TRBV5-1 to TRBJ1-2; the D is unclear. Trimming took off 2 bases at V and 8 bases at J, with 16 bases between the two ends. The CDR3 sequence is 14 residues long. CDR1 and CDR2 (germline): SGHRS, YFSETQ. In nucleotides, the CDR3 is TGCGCCAGCAGCTTCCTGGACGCCCAGTCGGGCTACACCTTC. It yields the protein CASSFLDAQSGYTF.

This clonotype has a count of ten or more. This sequence joins TRBV29-1 and TRBJ1-2; 9 bases are shared with TRBD1. Germline values: CDR1 SQVTM, CDR2 ANQGSEA. The trim removed 7 bases at V and 3 bases at J, leaving 6 bases unmatched. CDR3 size: 13 residues. In DNA form, the CDR3 reads TGCAGCGCAACAGGGGGCGCAGACTATGGCTACACCTTC. Protein sequence: CSATGGADYGYTF.

At least ten counts were recorded for this clonotype. The rearrangement links TRBV6-5 to TRBJ1-2; the D is unclear. The V gene's germline CDR1 is MNHEY and CDR2 SVGAGI. V gave up 4 bases and J gave up 5 bases, with 8 bases separating them. The length of the CDR3 is 12 residues. CDR3: CASSFGLYGYTF. The CDR3 nucleotides read TGTGCCAGCAGTTTCGGATTATATGGCTACACCTTC.

This clonotype was observed many times. The V gene is TRBV28, the J gene TRBJ1-1; 8 bases fit TRBD1. With 7 bases clipped from V and 4 bases from J, the junction kept 8 bases outside the gene matches. Germline V gene lookup returns CDR1 MDHEN and CDR2 SYDVKM. The CDR3 runs 14 residues. The DNA of the CDR3 is TGTGCCAGCACCCCGGGACAGGTGCCCACTGAAGCTTTCTTT. Protein sequence: CASTPGQVPTEAFF.

V usage is TRBV24-1 and J usage is TRBJ2-7, with D perhaps being TRBD1 or TRBD2 (6 bases each). This CDR3 comprises 14 residues. Trimming removed 4 bases from V and 5 bases from J, with 14 bases in between. Germline V gene lookup returns CDR1 KGHDR and CDR2 SFDVKD. The CDR3 here is CATSDGGAGHEQYF. The CDR3, as DNA: TGTGCCACCAGTGACGGGGGCGCGGGGCACGAGCAGTACTTC.

This clonotype was counted ten times or more. The chain has TRBV28 and TRBJ2-7; perhaps TRBD1 as D (5 bases). CDR1 and CDR2 from the germline V gene are MDHEN and SYDVKM. The CDR3 extends over 15 amino acids. Trimming stripped 6 bases from V and 0 bases from J, with 15 bases between. Here the CDR3 reads CASSPDSFDSYEQYF. CDR3 bases: TGTGCCAGCAGCCCAGACAGTTTCGACTCCTACGAGCAGTACTTC.

This clonotype was detected many times. The chain employs TRBV20-1 and TRBJ2-5; D tentatively fits TRBD1 or TRBD2 (6 bases each). The CDR3 sequence is 15 residues long. Germline CDR1 and CDR2: DFQATT and SNEGSKA (reference sequence). V shed 3 bases and J shed 9 bases, with 23 bases lying between them. The CDR3 is CSARASGQAWGAQYF. The CDR3 DNA reads TGCAGTGCTAGGGCTTCGGGACAAGCGTGGGGGGCCCAGTACTTC.

This clonotype came up a few times. This chain connects TRBV24-1 to TRBJ2-4; the D is unclear. The CDR3 spans 13 residues. The V and J ends lost 5 bases and 4 bases respectively, with 8 bases between them. The V gene's germline CDR1 is KGHDR and CDR2 SFDVKD. In nucleotides, the CDR3 is TGTGCCACCAGTGGGGCCGAAAAAAACATTCAGTACTTC. Residues: CATSGAEKNIQYF.

Comment on this clonotype: The junction departs from germline at one end; a sequencing error may be responsible. The chain carries TRBV10-3 and TRBJ2-7; unclear D gene. The CDR3 has 15 residues. CDR1 is ENHRY and CDR2 is SYGVKD in the germline V gene. CDR3 residues: CAISVGTFIGYDQYF. The CDR3 DNA reads TGTGCCATCAGTGTAGGAACTTTCATCGGCTACGATCAGTACTTC.

The chain employs TRBV28 and TRBJ1-2; the D gene is possibly TRBD1 (6 bases). Per the germline V gene, CDR1 is MDHEN and CDR2 is SYDVKM. Trimming shortened V by 3 bases and J by 4 bases, and 15 bases separated the two germline ends. There are 15 residues in the CDR3. The CDR3 sequence is CASSFREEDSYGYTF. CDR3 DNA sequence: TGTGCCAGCAGTTTTCGTGAGGAGGACAGCTATGGCTACACCTTC.

This clonotype has at least ten counts. The chain carries TRBV28 and TRBJ1-6; D remains ambiguous. CDR3 length: 17 amino acids. Trimming cost V 5 bases and J 0 bases, with 14 bases left between them. Germline V gene sequence: CDR1 MDHEN, CDR2 SYDVKM. The CDR3 DNA is TGTGCCAGCAGTCCCCCCCGTGGGCCCTCCTATAATTCACCCCTCCACTTT. This gives the protein CASSPPRGPSYNSPLHF.